The text below deals with one T cell receptor (beta chain). This sample was included in a study of blood T cell repertoires in COVID-19. About the study: From the United States, Italy and Spain came samples of acute and convalescent COVID-19. PBMCs, B-cell-depleted T cells, or T cells provided the cDNA or gDNA that made up the material.

CDR3 length equals 15 residues. V shed 3 bases, J shed 3 bases, and the junction held 6 bases outside the gene matches. Germline values: CDR1 SEHNR, CDR2 FQNEAQ (reference sequence). Per the original methods: Using reference gene primer amplification, nucleated cell counts were estimated. Some clones are missing from TCRdb's copy, which holds only in-frame ones; the method was immunoSEQ multiplex PCR. V, J and clone size are taken as reported in that table, and D and trimming were inferred from the DNA itself. The sample has around 210,000 clones, 88% seen once. Material: peripheral blood. The receptor comes from a man between 18 and 35 years old with active or convalescent COVID-19. The chain couples TRBV7-9 to TRBJ1-2; 8 bases map to TRBD1. The CDR3 DNA sequence: TGTGCCAGCAGCTTGCAACCGGGACAGGACTATGGCTACACCTTC. It specifies CASSLQPGQDYGYTF.